The 22 T cell receptor beta chains reported below all come from one sample, sequenced in a study of cytomegalovirus exposure and HLA in healthy donors. It was with 60 Vbeta and 13 Jbeta primers that the PCR ran. The method was immunoSEQ multiplex PCR; TCRdb's version includes in-frame clones alone and lacks a portion of them. The sample records roughly 100,000 clones, about a tenth being singletons. Sequenced input: PBMCs. These receptor sequences come from a man over 45 in good health and CMV-seropositive.

Many counts were recorded for this clone. The chain employs TRBV6-4 and TRBJ2-1, with 11 bases matching TRBD2. Germline V CDR1 and CDR2: MRHNA, SNTAGT. The CDR3 covers 15 residues. Unmatched junction bases numbered 5, after V lost 7 bases and J lost 3 bases. This CDR3 is CASTVLAGVYNEQFF. The CDR3 region has the DNA TGTGCCAGCACCGTACTAGCGGGAGTCTACAATGAGCAGTTCTTC.

This clone appeared a few times. The CDR3 here is CASSGRTGGYSGANVLTF. The DNA for the CDR3 is TGTGCCAGCAGCGGAAGGACAGGTGGCTACTCTGGGGCCAACGTCCTGACTTTC. The genes are TRBV5-8 and TRBJ2-6; TRBD1 matches at 7 bases. From germline, CDR1 is SGHTS and CDR2 YDEGEE. This CDR3 contains 18 residues. V shed 4 bases and J 0 bases; nucleotides not matched to a gene: 10.

This clone has a handful of counts. CDR3 DNA sequence: TGCAGCGTTGAACTTGGCTCGCGGGAGCAGTTCTTC. Translation: CSVELGSREQFF. J is TRBJ2-1 and V is TRBV29-1; D remains unclear. Germline-derived CDR1 and CDR2 are SQVTM and ANQGSEA. The CDR3 sequence is 12 residues long. V was pared by 2 bases and J by 10 bases, with 12 bases between.

In this sample, this clone turned up a few times. Just one base apart from a much larger clone, this may be a read error. No conserved phenylalanine or tryptophan is present at the end of the CDR3, so a read error is the likely explanation. The chain couples TRBV6-5 to TRBJ1-4, with D perhaps TRBD1 (5 bases). Trimming stripped 8 bases from V and 6 bases from J, with 16 bases between. CDR1 and CDR2 (germline): MNHEY, SVGAGI. The CDR3 runs 14 residues. CDR3 amino acids: CASRRGRRDEKLFV. The CDR3 region has the DNA TGTGCCAGCCGACGGGGACGGAGGGATGAAAAACTGTTTGTT.

This sequence joins TRBV18 and TRBJ2-7; 13 bases map to TRBD2. The CDR3 is 15 residues long. From germline, CDR1 is KGHSH and CDR2 LQKENI. V was clipped by 4 bases and J by 4 bases; unmatched bases: 4. CDR3 in amino acids: CASSLWTSGSYEQYF. Written as DNA, the CDR3 is TGTGCCAGCTCACTGTGGACTAGCGGGAGTTACGAGCAGTACTTC.

This clone showed up just a few times. The chain carries TRBV10-3 and TRBJ2-3, with 8 positions matching TRBD1. Per the germline V gene, CDR1 is ENHRY and CDR2 is SYGVKD. The CDR3 contains 14 residues. The V and J ends lost 6 bases and 0 bases, in that order; junction bases with no gene match: 2. Here the CDR3 reads CAIRGTGSTDTQYF. CDR3 bases: TGTGCCATCAGGGGGACAGGAAGCACAGATACGCAGTATTTT.

This clone has just a few counts. The chain recombines TRBV4-2 with TRBJ2-1; 12 positions match TRBD2. V dropped 1 base and J dropped 7; count of bases not matched to a gene: 2. The CDR3 consists of 15 residues. Per the germline V gene, CDR1 is LGHNA and CDR2 is YNFKEQ. CDR3 protein: CASSQVGLAGNEQFF. The CDR3 region has the DNA TGTGCCAGCAGCCAAGTGGGACTAGCGGGTAATGAGCAGTTCTTC.

This clone was recorded many times. The CDR3 nucleotides are TGTGCCAGCAGTAGGGCGGACAGGGGGGACACTGAAGCTTTCTTT. As protein: CASSRADRGDTEAFF. The chain links TRBV28 to TRBJ1-1; 10 nucleotides agree with TRBD1. The V segment lost 5 bases and the J segment 3 bases; nucleotides outside the gene matches: 6. The CDR3 is made up of 15 amino acids. Germline V CDR1 and CDR2: MDHEN, SYDVKM.

The chain has TRBV5-4 and TRBJ2-7, with TRBD2 matching 7 bases. V dropped 5 bases and J dropped 5; count of bases not matched to a gene: 4. Per the germline V gene, CDR1 is SGHNT and CDR2 is YYREEE (reference sequence). The CDR3 loop spans 12 amino acids. CDR3 coding DNA: TGTGCCAGCAGGAGGGAGGGCGACGAGCAGTACTTC. Residues: CASRREGDEQYF.

The chain is built from TRBV21-1 and TRBJ1-4; the table's D call of TRBD1 was not tested on the DNA. TRBV21-1 is a pseudogene locus. CDR3 length equals 15 residues. For the CDR3, the DNA is TGTGCCAGCAGCGCAAGGACAGGGTCTAATGAAAAACTGTTTTTT. The encoded protein is CASSARTGSNEKLFF.

This clone turned up a few times. The chain employs TRBV9 and TRBJ2-7, with 10 positions matching TRBD2. The CDR3 contains 15 residues. Germline V gives CDR1 SGDLS, CDR2 YYNGEE. J lost 3 bases, V lost 4 bases, and 7 bases had no gene match. This CDR3 is CASSPGTSVDYEQYF. CDR3 sequence (DNA): TGTGCCAGCAGCCCTGGGACTAGCGTAGACTACGAGCAGTACTTC.

This clone came up many times. The J gene is TRBJ2-3, the V gene TRBV19; D unresolved. The CDR3 loop spans 13 amino acids. Looked up from germline, CDR1 is LNHDA and CDR2 is SQIVND (reference sequence). The V and J ends lost 10 bases and 0 bases respectively, with 11 bases between them. CDR3 region: CATARLSTDTQYF. The CDR3 DNA follows: TGTGCCACGGCCAGGCTGAGCACAGATACGCAGTATTTT.

This clone was recorded a few times. The gene calls are TRBV30 and TRBJ2-6; no clear D. Germline V lookup: CDR1 GTSNPN, CDR2 SVGIG (reference sequence). The CDR3 extends over 15 amino acids. V shed 8 bases and J shed 0 bases, with 14 bases lying between them. The CDR3 DNA sequence: TGTGCCCGGACCGTGTTGAGCTCTGGGGCCAACGTCCTGACTTTC. This codes for CARTVLSSGANVLTF.

This clone appeared a few times. The V call is TRBV5-1, the J call TRBJ2-2, with a possible D match to TRBD1 (5 bases). The CDR3 extends over 13 amino acids. V gave up 5 bases and J gave up 4 bases, with 9 bases separating them. From germline, CDR1 is SGHRS and CDR2 YFSETQ. The CDR3 here is CASRPGFTGELFF. The DNA of the CDR3 is TGCGCCAGCAGACCAGGGTTCACCGGGGAGCTGTTTTTT.

The CDR3 protein is CASSLQGSNSPLHF. CDR3 bases: TGTGCCAGCAGCCTACAGGGGTCTAATTCACCCCTCCACTTT. The chain is built from TRBV6-5 and TRBJ1-6, with TRBD1 identical over 7 bases. This CDR3 comprises 14 residues. Germline-derived CDR1 and CDR2 are MNHEY and SVGAGI. V was pared by 6 bases and J by 6 bases, with 5 bases of the junction left unmatched.

This clone turned up a few times. The chain combines TRBV5-6 with TRBJ1-2; a possible D gene is TRBD1 (6 bases). The CDR3 runs 16 residues. V was clipped by 1 base and J by 1 base, with 14 bases between them. In germline, CDR1 is SGHDT, CDR2 YYEEEE. CDR3 in amino acids: CASSLFGQPSNYGYTF. CDR3 coding DNA: TGTGCCAGCAGCTTGTTTGGACAGCCGAGTAACTATGGCTACACCTTC. The full variable domain, in which reference TRBV5-6 and TRBJ1-2 provide the parts outside the CDR3, is DAGVTQSPTHLIKTRGQQVTLRCSPKSGHDTVSWYQQALGQGPQFIFQYYEEEERQRGNFPDRFSGHQFPNYSSELNVNALLLGDSALYLCASSLFGQPSNYGYTFGSGTRLTVV.

The V and J genes are TRBV5-1 and TRBJ2-7; unclear D gene. CDR1 SGHRS and CDR2 YFSETQ come from the germline V gene. The CDR3 has 13 amino acids. Trimming cost V 0 bases and J 6 bases, with 10 bases left between them. The chain's CDR3 is CASSLGQRTEQYF. The CDR3 nucleotides are TGCGCCAGCAGCTTGGGGCAGCGAACCGAGCAGTACTTC. The full variable domain, with the rest looked up from reference TRBV5-1 and TRBJ2-7, is KAGVTQTPRYLIKTRGQQVTLSCSPISGHRSVSWYQQTPGQGLQFLFEYFSETQRNKGNFPGRFSGRQFSNSRSEMNVSTLELGDSALYLCASSLGQRTEQYFGPGTRLTVT.

This clone came up many times. The rearrangement uses TRBV19 and TRBJ2-7; 8 bases map to TRBD1. CDR3 length: 12 residues. Trimming cost V 4 bases and J 6 bases; bases outside gene matches: 2. The germline V gene has CDR1 LNHDA and CDR2 SQIVND (reference sequence). CDR3 DNA: TGTGCCAGTAGTAACCAGGGGGCCGAGCAGTACTTC. It encodes CASSNQGAEQYF.

The chain is built from TRBV15 and TRBJ2-7; 7 nucleotides match TRBD1. The ends lost 4 bases at V and 7 bases at J; junction bases unmatched: 7. The CDR3 runs to 13 residues. Germline CDR1 reads LNHNV; CDR2 reads YYDKDF (reference sequence). CDR3 residues: CATSIGQAREQYF. The CDR3 DNA reads TGTGCCACCAGCATCGGACAGGCTAGGGAGCAGTACTTC.

The chain combines TRBV2 with TRBJ1-1; D is perhaps TRBD1 (6 bases). Germline CDR1 SNHLY, CDR2 FYNNEI. Trimming removed 5 bases at V and 4 bases at J, with 14 bases between. This CDR3 spans 14 amino acids. CDR3 amino acids: CASSHRVRVTEAFF. CDR3 nucleotide sequence: TGTGCCAGCAGTCACAGGGTTCGGGTCACTGAAGCTTTCTTT.

This chain uses TRBV6-6 with TRBJ2-7; 8 bases agree with TRBD2. V was pared by 6 bases and J by 2 bases, with 3 bases of the junction left unmatched. This CDR3 contains 13 residues. In germline, CDR1 is MNHNY, CDR2 SVGAGI (reference sequence). CDR3 DNA sequence: TGTGCCAGCAGGACTAGCGATACCTACGAGCAGTACTTC. It translates to CASRTSDTYEQYF.

This clone has just a few counts. The rearrangement joins TRBV30 to TRBJ1-3, with 9 nucleotides matching TRBD1. Per the germline V gene, CDR1 is GTSNPN and CDR2 is SVGIG (reference sequence). The CDR3 is made up of 14 amino acids. V dropped 6 bases and J dropped 3; count of bases not matched to a gene: 6. DNA of the CDR3: TGTGCCTGCTTACAGGGGGCCGGTGGAAACACCATATATTTT. Protein: CACLQGAGGNTIYF. Full variable domain (rest looked up from reference TRBV30 and TRBJ1-3): SQTIHQWPATLVQPVGSPLSLECTVEGTSNPNLYWYRQAAGRGLQLLFYSVGIGQISSEVPQNLSASRPQDRQFILSSKKLLLSDSGFYLCACLQGAGGNTIYFGEGSWLTVV.